This T cell receptor (beta chain) was captured in a study of cytomegalovirus exposure and HLA in healthy donors. Study at large: T cells numbering about 180 million yielded some 120 million unique TCR beta sequences in an earlier analysis. Study-wide findings and caveats: CMV antigen specificity of a few CMV-associated chains was confirmed in vitro. TCR beta chains numbering some 160 were designated cytomegalovirus-associated.

The PCR had 60 Vbeta and 13 Jbeta primers. Assay used: immunoSEQ multiplex PCR; TCRdb lists only in-frame clones, some missing. This table holds some 170,000 clones, around 86% found once. This CDR3 is built from 15 residues. Trimming removed 5 bases from V and 6 bases from J, with 16 bases in between. Germline CDR1 reads MDHEN; CDR2 reads SYDVKM. Notes on this clone: Its antigen is not identified.

This chain links TRBV28 with TRBJ1-4; D may be TRBD1 (6 bases). Source material: PBMCs. This TCR was recovered from a girl under 10 years old in good health and CMV-seropositive. CDR3 DNA sequence: TGTGCCAGCAGTATGGGATGGGGGCAGGATGAAAAACTGTTTTTT. As protein: CASSMGWGQDEKLFF.